Listed below are T cell receptor beta chains from one sample, sequenced in a study of OX40 agonist ivuxolimab in advanced cancers. Profiled with immunoSEQ multiplex PCR; TCRdb holds only in-frame clones, not every one. The top ten hold roughly 24% of the sample, which has fewer than 25,000 clones, 65% to 85% seen once. Here the sequenced sample was CD4+ or CD8+ T cells sorted from blood, taken in a trial of the OX40 agonist ivuxolimab. These receptors were taken from an adult with an advanced solid tumor such as melanoma, head and neck, liver or kidney cancer. Both conserved end residues are part of each CDR3. A D gene is named only where the DNA matches it firmly. The size of a clone is reported for some rows only, either as once, few or many, or as a class for expanded clones.

d_call,v_call,j_call,clone_size,cdr3_aa,cdr3_nt
-,TRBV7-8,TRBJ2-1,many,CASSPSSASEQFF,TGTGCCAGCAGCCCCTCTAGCGCAAGTGAGCAGTTCTTC
-,TRBV7-2,TRBJ2-7,-,CASSLSVTGEQYF,TGTGCCAGCAGCTTAAGCGTGACCGGCGAGCAGTACTTC
TRBD1,TRBV7-9,TRBJ2-1,-,CASSPRQGEYNEQFF,TGTGCCAGCAGCCCCCGACAGGGGGAGTACAATGAGCAGTTCTTC
-,TRBV9,TRBJ2-1,-,CASSTLGGMGGYNEQFF,TGTGCCAGCAGCACCCTAGGGGGGATGGGTGGGTACAATGAGCAGTTCTTC
TRBD2,TRBV9,TRBJ2-3,few,CASSASGGLATDTQYF,TGTGCCAGCAGCGCAAGTGGGGGACTAGCGACGGATACGCAGTATTTT
-,TRBV27,TRBJ2-5,-,CASSLAAGETQYF,TGTGCCAGCAGTTTAGCAGCCGGGGAGACCCAGTACTTC
-,TRBV4-2,TRBJ2-1,-,CASSQEQGLVGGYEQFF,TGTGCCAGCAGCCAAGAGCAGGGCTTGGTGGGAGGTTATGAGCAGTTCTTC
-,TRBV18,TRBJ2-7,-,CASSPLQDSYEQYF,TGTGCCAGCTCACCACTGCAAGACTCCTACGAGCAGTACTTC
TRBD2,TRBV9,TRBJ2-3,-,CASSVSGRTTDTQYF,TGTGCCAGCAGCGTCAGCGGGAGAACCACAGATACGCAGTATTTT
-,TRBV5-4,TRBJ2-3,few,CASSLGFAGTLFTDTQYF,TGTGCCAGCAGCTTGGGTTTCGCGGGTACCCTCTTCACAGATACGCAGTATTTT
-,TRBV7-2,TRBJ2-7,-,CASSQELSYEQYF,TGTGCCAGCAGCCAGGAGCTGTCCTACGAGCAGTACTTC
TRBD2,TRBV14,TRBJ2-3,-,CASGLVLDTQYF,TGTGCCTCGGGACTAGTTCTAGATACGCAGTATTTT
-,TRBV11-2,TRBJ1-2,-,CASSLRQDSLTF,TGTGCCAGCAGCCTTCGACAGGATTCCTTGACCTTC
-,TRBV5-8,TRBJ2-5,few,CASSSQQGTETQYF,TGTGCCAGCAGCTCTCAACAGGGTACAGAGACCCAGTACTTC
-,TRBV30,TRBJ2-7,-,CAWSLGPSYEQYF,TGTGCCTGGAGTTTGGGTCCCTCCTACGAGCAGTACTTC
-,TRBV7-2,TRBJ2-7,-,CASSDQGISYEQYF,TGTGCCAGCAGCGACCAGGGGATTTCCTACGAGCAGTACTTC
-,TRBV11-3,TRBJ2-7,-,CASSFASTYEQYF,TGTGCCAGCAGCTTCGCGAGTACCTACGAGCAGTACTTC
-,TRBV5-5,TRBJ2-5,-,CASSLVPGPQETQYF,TGTGCCAGCAGCTTGGTACCCGGACCGCAAGAGACCCAGTACTTC
-,TRBV6-5,TRBJ2-5,few,CASSYAGWETQYF,TGTGCCAGCAGTTACGCTGGATGGGAGACCCAGTACTTC
-,TRBV28,TRBJ2-2,-,CASSFDASGGELFF,TGTGCCAGCAGTTTTGACGCATCGGGCGGGGAGCTGTTTTTT